The 30 T cell receptor beta chains below come from one sample, sequenced in a study of blood T cell repertoires in COVID-19. Sequencing was performed with immunoSEQ multiplex PCR; in TCRdb, only in-frame clones are kept and a portion is missing. The sample contains 200,000 to 300,000 clones, just under 90% of which appear only once. Sequencing was done on a sample of peripheral blood. Receptor source: a woman in her thirties or forties with acute or convalescent COVID-19.

This chain joins TRBV10-2 and TRBJ2-1; 8 positions agree with TRBD2. Trimming removed 6 bases from V and 0 bases from J; junction bases left unmatched: 10. The CDR3 has 17 residues. CDR1 is WSHSY, CDR2 SAAADI, per germline. The DNA of the CDR3 is TGCGCCAGCAGCGTCAGTAGCGGGGCCAGCTCCTACAATGAGCAGTTCTTC. Amino acids: CASSVSSGASSYNEQFF.

The rearrangement uses TRBV10-3 and TRBJ1-2; D call uncertain. This CDR3 region has 15 residues. Germline V lookup: CDR1 ENHRY, CDR2 SYGVKD. V was clipped by 0 bases and J by 1 base, with 9 bases between them. The CDR3 here is CAISESGDNNYGYTF. The CDR3 coding sequence is TGTGCCATCAGTGAGTCTGGAGATAATAACTATGGCTACACCTTC.

J is TRBJ1-5 and V is TRBV6-5; D is possibly TRBD1 (5 bases). The CDR3 contains 15 residues. V was clipped by 0 bases and J by 4 bases, with 10 bases between them. The germline gives CDR1 MNHEY, CDR2 SVGAGI. In DNA form, the CDR3 reads TGTGCCAGCAGTTACTCCCTGGGGCGGAATCAGCCCCAGCATTTT. Amino acids: CASSYSLGRNQPQHF.

The genes are TRBV9 and TRBJ1-1; maybe TRBD1 (5 bases). CDR3 size: 14 residues. V lost 4 bases and J lost 3, with 13 bases in between. Germline V lookup: CDR1 SGDLS, CDR2 YYNGEE. CDR3 sequence: CASSPREGDTEAFF. The CDR3 DNA reads as TGTGCCAGCAGCCCCAGGGAAGGGGACACTGAAGCTTTCTTT.

This clone is a singleton in its sample. The CDR3 nucleotides read TGTGCCAGCAGCCCCCCGGCAGACAGCTTTAATGGCTACACCTTC. Protein: CASSPPADSFNGYTF. The chain carries TRBV16 and TRBJ1-2, with D perhaps matching TRBD1 (5 bases). Trimming stripped 4 bases from V and 6 bases from J, with 18 bases between. The CDR3 contains 15 residues. The germline V gene has CDR1 KGHSY and CDR2 FQNENV.

In its sample, this clone was seen once. The chain recombines TRBV3-1 (or the pseudogene TRBV3-2) with TRBJ1-1; D perhaps matches TRBD1 (5 bases). CDR3 length: 14 residues. The V gene lost 3 bases and the J gene lost 7 bases, with 15 bases spanning the gap. The germline V gene has CDR1 LGHDT and CDR2 YNNKEL (reference sequence). The CDR3 bases are TGTGCCAGCAGCCACTTCGGGGGAAAGAATGAAGCTTTCTTT. Translation: CASSHFGGKNEAFF.

This clone was seen only once. The rearrangement joins TRBV4-2 to TRBJ1-3, with D unresolved. Germline V CDR1 and CDR2: LGHNA, YNFKEQ. This CDR3 has 14 amino acids. Trimming pared 0 bases from V and 0 bases from J, leaving 3 bases between. The CDR3 is CASSQELSGNTIYF. CDR3 coding DNA: TGTGCCAGCAGCCAAGAACTCTCTGGAAACACCATATATTTT.

The genes are TRBV6-5 and TRBJ1-2; 7 nucleotides align to TRBD1. Germline V gene sequence: CDR1 MNHEY, CDR2 SVGAGI. This CDR3 region has 13 residues. The trim removed 0 bases at V and 12 bases at J, leaving 7 bases unmatched. CDR3 in DNA: TGTGCCAGCAGTTACTCGAGCAGGGGGGACCACACCTTC. As protein: CASSYSSRGDHTF.

The chain is built from TRBV10-3 and TRBJ1-2; 9 nucleotides agree with TRBD1. Germline V gives CDR1 ENHRY, CDR2 SYGVKD. The V segment lost 6 bases and the J segment 6 bases; nucleotides outside the gene matches: 2. This CDR3 region has 12 residues. CDR3 sequence reads: CAISGTGNGYTF. CDR3 sequence (DNA): TGTGCCATCAGCGGGACAGGGAATGGCTACACCTTC.

This chain links TRBV19 with TRBJ1-1; 8 bases fit TRBD1. Germline V lookup: CDR1 LNHDA, CDR2 SQIVND (reference sequence). After removal of 6 bases from V and 2 bases from J, the junction contained 8 bases not matched to a gene. The CDR3 loop spans 15 amino acids. Written as DNA, the CDR3 is TGTGCCAGTAGCTCAGGGGGCCATTTCAACACTGAAGCTTTCTTT. Its protein is CASSSGGHFNTEAFF.

J is TRBJ2-7 and V is TRBV5-1, with 8 bases that match TRBD2. The CDR3 totals 14 residues. Germline V lookup: CDR1 SGHRS, CDR2 YFSETQ. The V and J ends lost 4 bases and 3 bases, in that order; junction bases with no gene match: 6. The CDR3 protein is CASSPSGGGYEQYV. The CDR3 DNA follows: TGCGCCAGCAGCCCTTCGGGAGGGGGCTACGAGCAGTACGTC.

The rearrangement links TRBV28 to TRBJ2-5; TRBD1 matches 10 bases. CDR3 length equals 16 residues. The junction had 11 bases not matched to a gene; V was cut back by 5 bases and J by 5 bases. Germline V gives CDR1 MDHEN, CDR2 SYDVKM. The CDR3 nucleotides read TGTGCCAGCAGTCCTTACCGACAGGGGGCTTGGGAGACCCAGTACTTC. Translating it yields CASSPYRQGAWETQYF.

The V gene is TRBV2, the J gene TRBJ2-3; no definite D call. Germline-derived CDR1 and CDR2 are SNHLY and FYNNEI. V dropped 6 bases and J dropped 2 bases, with 12 bases sitting between them. This CDR3 is built from 14 residues. CDR3 sequence: CASRETQNTDTQYF. The CDR3, as DNA: TGTGCCAGCAGGGAAACACAAAACACAGATACGCAGTATTTT.

This chain joins TRBV21-1 and TRBJ2-3; whether TRBD1, the table's D call, matches the DNA was not checked. TRBV21-1 is listed as a pseudogene. This CDR3 is 15 amino acids long. The CDR3: CASRDRNTSTDTQYF. Written as DNA, the CDR3 is TGTGCCAGCAGGGACAGGAACACTAGCACAGATACGCAGTATTTT.

This clone was seen a single time. The V gene is TRBV6-1, the J gene TRBJ1-1; no reliable D call. CDR3 length: 16 amino acids. V was pared by 2 bases and J by 1 base, with 14 bases between. Germline CDR1 MNHNS, CDR2 SASEGT. The DNA for the CDR3 is TGTGCCAGCAGTGAACCGGCGGAGGGAGGGAACACTGAAGCTTTCTTT. It specifies CASSEPAEGGNTEAFF.

This chain links TRBV12-3 or TRBV12-4 with TRBJ1-1; 9 nucleotides match TRBD1. This CDR3 has 13 amino acids. The junction had 6 bases not matched to a gene; V was cut back by 4 bases and J by 9 bases. CDR3 DNA: TGTGCCAGCAGTTCTACAGGGGGCATGAAAGCTTTCTTT. Protein sequence: CASSSTGGMKAFF.

This clone occurred once. The chain combines TRBV5-1 with TRBJ1-2; 7 bases match TRBD1. The CDR3 sequence is 14 residues long. Germline values: CDR1 SGHRS, CDR2 YFSETQ. V trimming: 4 bases; J trimming: 2 bases; junction bases outside the gene matches: 5. The CDR3 coding sequence is TGCGCCAGCAGCCTGTCGACAGGGAACTATGGCTACACCTTC. Protein sequence: CASSLSTGNYGYTF.

The chain couples TRBV28 to TRBJ1-2; 9 bases are shared with TRBD1. Germline V gene lookup returns CDR1 MDHEN and CDR2 SYDVKM. This CDR3 has 15 amino acids. J lost 8 bases, V lost 5 bases, and 12 bases had no gene match. The CDR3 here is CASSQDRGQGNGYTF. CDR3 DNA sequence: TGTGCCAGCAGTCAAGACAGGGGACAGGGTAACGGCTACACCTTC.

This chain joins TRBV18 and TRBJ2-6, with TRBD1 matching over 9 bases. CDR3 size: 19 residues. Germline V gene data show CDR1 as KGHSH and CDR2 as LQKENI. J was trimmed by 0 bases and V by 2 bases; bases with no gene match: 8. The chain's CDR3 is CASSPSGTGIPSGANVLTF. In DNA, the CDR3 is TGTGCCAGCTCACCATCCGGGACAGGGATCCCCTCTGGGGCCAACGTCCTGACTTTC.

The chain carries TRBV30 and TRBJ1-1, with TRBD1 as a possible D gene (5 bases). The CDR3 consists of 13 residues. CDR1 is GTSNPN, CDR2 SVGIG, per germline (reference sequence). Trimming stripped 0 bases from V and 3 bases from J, with 8 bases between. This CDR3 reads CAWSVIGDTEAFF. CDR3 DNA sequence: TGTGCCTGGAGTGTAATAGGGGACACTGAAGCTTTCTTT.

The V and J genes are TRBV2 and TRBJ1-5, with D perhaps matching TRBD1 (5 bases). In germline, CDR1 is SNHLY, CDR2 FYNNEI. V lost 3 bases to trimming and J lost 11 bases, with 20 bases between them. This CDR3 is built from 15 residues. The CDR3 here is CASSDQGVVGLAQHF. CDR3 nucleotides: TGTGCCAGCAGTGATCAGGGCGTAGTGGGTCTGGCCCAGCATTTT. Using reference TRBV2 and TRBJ1-5 for the parts outside the CDR3, the full variable domain is EPEVTQTPSHQVTQMGQEVILRCVPISNHLYFYWYRQILGQKVEFLVSFYNNEISEKSEIFDDQFSVERPDGSNFTLKIRSTKLEDSAMYFCASSDQGVVGLAQHFGDGTRLSIL.

The V and J genes are TRBV14 and TRBJ2-1, with D uncertain. This CDR3 is built from 13 residues. Deletions cut 3 bases from V and 12 bases from J, with 15 bases between. Per germline, CDR1 SGHDN and CDR2 FVKESK. CDR3 coding DNA: TGTGCCAGCAGCCAGACGACGGGTGTGGGGCAGTTCTTC. This sequence encodes CASSQTTGVGQFF.

The CDR3 sequence is CASTSGGTGPYNQPQHF. Here the CDR3 DNA reads TGTGCCAGTACCAGCGGCGGGACAGGGCCCTACAATCAGCCCCAGCATTTT. The chain links TRBV19 to TRBJ1-5, with 9 positions matching TRBD1. Per germline, CDR1 LNHDA and CDR2 SQIVND (reference sequence). V shed 7 bases, J shed 3 bases, and the junction held 13 bases outside the gene matches. CDR3 length: 17 amino acids.

The V and J genes are TRBV5-4 and TRBJ1-4; 9 bases fit TRBD1. This CDR3 region has 15 residues. Germline-derived CDR1 and CDR2 are SGHNT and YYREEE (reference sequence). With V trimmed by 4 bases and J by 7 bases, 8 bases remained unmatched. CDR3 sequence: CASSITGGIGEKLFF. In nucleotides, the CDR3 is TGTGCCAGCAGCATAACAGGGGGCATAGGTGAAAAACTGTTTTTT.

The chain joins TRBV7-8 to TRBJ1-1; possibly TRBD1 for D (6 bases). Germline V gene sequence: CDR1 SGHVS, CDR2 FQNEAQ. This CDR3 is 15 amino acids long. Trimming left V 4 bases short and J 0 bases short, with 12 bases between. Here the CDR3 DNA reads TGTGCCAGCAGCTCTAGTGGGACAATGAACACTGAAGCTTTCTTT. It yields the protein CASSSSGTMNTEAFF.

J is TRBJ2-3 and V is TRBV29-1, with 10 bases matching TRBD2. The length of the CDR3 is 17 residues. J gave up 2 bases and V 6 bases, and 14 bases lay outside the gene matches. Germline assignment: CDR1 SQVTM and CDR2 ANQGSEA. The CDR3 spells CSVEPGGSGGITDTQYF. CDR3 DNA: TGCAGCGTGGAACCCGGGGGTAGCGGGGGGATCACAGATACGCAGTATTTT.

The J gene is TRBJ2-7, the V gene TRBV2, with 7 bases that match TRBD1. This CDR3 spans 14 amino acids. Losses at the gene ends were 4 bases for V and 3 bases for J; bases not matched to a gene: 6. The germline V gene encodes CDR1 SNHLY and CDR2 FYNNEI. CDR3 residues: CASSGTDRLYEQYV. The CDR3, as DNA: TGTGCCAGCAGTGGAACGGACAGGCTCTACGAGCAGTACGTC.

CDR3 DNA: TGTGCCAGCAGCTCCAGGGACAAGTCCCCTGGCACAGATACGCAGTATTTT. Its translation: CASSSRDKSPGTDTQYF. V and J are TRBV9 and TRBJ2-3, with D perhaps TRBD1 (6 bases). This CDR3 spans 17 amino acids. V dropped 4 bases and J dropped 1 base, with 19 bases sitting between them. Per the germline V gene, CDR1 is SGDLS and CDR2 is YYNGEE.

The genes are TRBV29-1 and TRBJ1-1, with 7 positions matching TRBD1. CDR1 is SQVTM and CDR2 is ANQGSEA in the germline V gene. J lost 1 base, V lost 6 bases, and 8 bases had no gene match. The CDR3 is 14 amino acids. CDR3 loop: CSVGPGTENTEAFF. Written as DNA, the CDR3 is TGCAGCGTCGGCCCCGGGACAGAGAACACTGAAGCTTTCTTT. Drawing the rest from reference TRBV29-1 and TRBJ1-1, the complete variable domain is SAVISQKPSRDICQRGTSLTIQCQVDSQVTMMFWYRQQPGQSLTLIATANQGSEATYESGFVIDKFPISRPNLTFSTLTVSNMSPEDSSIYLCSVGPGTENTEAFFGQGTRLTVV.

This chain links TRBV21-1 with TRBJ1-4; TRBD1, the table's D call, lacks a check against the DNA. TRBV21-1 is a recognized pseudogene. This CDR3 region has 18 residues. CDR3 DNA sequence: TGTGCCAGCAGCAAAGTGTTCGTGCGGGACAGGGGGCCTGAAAAACTGTTTTTT. Translating it yields CASSKVFVRDRGPEKLFF.